This T cell receptor beta chain comes out of a study of cytomegalovirus exposure and HLA in healthy donors. Sequenced by immunoSEQ multiplex PCR; TCRdb stores in-frame clones only, minus some. Seen here are 250,000 to 400,000 clones, around 90% observed once, and the top ten hold around 0.88%. There are 11 residues in the CDR3. Trimming pared 5 bases from V and 4 bases from J, leaving 5 bases between. The germline gives CDR1 SNHLY, CDR2 FYNNEI. Details on this clone: Its antigen is not known.

Study findings and constraints: Clusters of TCRs from the first cohort tended to co-occur in the 95 to 150 validation repertoires (as a later analysis found).

The material sequenced was PBMCs. The chain carries TRBV2 and TRBJ1-2; D gene ambiguous. This TCR came from a man aged 25-45 years in good health and CMV-seronegative. The DNA for the CDR3 is TGTGCCAGCAGTCCCAGCTATGGCTACACCTTC. Its protein product is CASSPSYGYTF.